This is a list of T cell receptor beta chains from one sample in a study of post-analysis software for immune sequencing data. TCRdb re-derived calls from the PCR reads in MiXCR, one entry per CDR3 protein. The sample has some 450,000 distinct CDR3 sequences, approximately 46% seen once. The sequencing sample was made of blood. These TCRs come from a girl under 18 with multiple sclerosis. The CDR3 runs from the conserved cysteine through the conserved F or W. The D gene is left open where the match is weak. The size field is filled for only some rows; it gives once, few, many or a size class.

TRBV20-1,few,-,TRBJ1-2,CSRRGGETNYGYTF,TGCAGTCGACGAGGTGGAGAAACTAACTATGGCTACACCTTC
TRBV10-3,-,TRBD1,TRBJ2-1,CAISERTGGWEQFF,TGTGCCATCAGTGAGAGAACAGGGGGCTGGGAGCAGTTCTTC
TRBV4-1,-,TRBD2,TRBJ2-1,CASSLGTTYNEQFF,TGCGCCAGCAGCCTCGGGACTACCTACAATGAGCAGTTCTTC
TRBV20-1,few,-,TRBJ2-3,CSAGTDTQYF,TGCAGTGCTGGCACAGATACGCAGTATTTT
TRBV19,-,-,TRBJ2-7,CASSITGIVHEQYF,TGTGCCAGTAGTATTACCGGGATAGTCCATGAGCAGTACTTC
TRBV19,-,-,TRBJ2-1,CASSIQGTFRNEQFF,TGTGCCAGTAGTATACAGGGAACGTTCAGAAATGAGCAGTTCTTC
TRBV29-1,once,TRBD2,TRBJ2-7,CSVVFVVAGAYNEQYF,TGCAGCGTTGTATTCGTGGTAGCGGGAGCCTACAATGAGCAGTACTTC
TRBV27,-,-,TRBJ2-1,CASSSSATPHMYEQFF,TGTGCCAGCAGCTCAAGTGCGACTCCCCATATGTATGAGCAGTTCTTC
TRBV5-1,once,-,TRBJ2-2,CASSLGTGNTGELFF,TGCGCCAGCAGCTTGGGCACAGGCAACACCGGGGAGCTGTTTTTT
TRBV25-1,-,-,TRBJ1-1,CASSDSTRVTEAFF,TGTGCCAGCAGTGACTCGACTCGGGTCACTGAAGCTTTCTTT
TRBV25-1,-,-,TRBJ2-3,CASTPVSDSTDTQYF,TGTGCCAGCACCCCAGTGTCGGACAGTACAGATACGCAGTATTTT
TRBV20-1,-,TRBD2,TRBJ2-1,CSALQPAGGVNGQFF,TGCAGTGCTTTACAGCCAGCGGGAGGAGTCAATGGGCAGTTCTTC
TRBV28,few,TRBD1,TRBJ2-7,CASGSDRGELYEQYF,TGTGCCAGCGGGTCGGACAGGGGAGAACTCTACGAGCAGTACTTC
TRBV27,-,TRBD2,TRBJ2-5,CASSSTTSGRAFIETQYF,TGTGCCAGCAGTTCGACGACTAGCGGGAGGGCCTTCATAGAGACCCAGTACTTC
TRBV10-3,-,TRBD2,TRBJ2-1,CAISESSGKGSNEQFF,TGTGCCATCAGTGAGTCGAGCGGGAAGGGGAGCAATGAGCAGTTCTTC
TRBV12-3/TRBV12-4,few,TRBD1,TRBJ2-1,CASSSRQGVNNEQFF,TGTGCCAGCAGTTCCCGGCAGGGGGTTAACAATGAGCAGTTCTTC
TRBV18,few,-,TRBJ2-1,CASSPGGRLNYEQFF,TGTGCCAGCTCACCCGGCGGCAGATTAAACTATGAGCAGTTCTTC
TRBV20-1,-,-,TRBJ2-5,CSAAPREAQYF,TGCAGTGCCGCCCCCCGCGAGGCCCAGTACTTC
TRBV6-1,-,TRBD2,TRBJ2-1,CASRGLAGGFSSYNEQFF,TGTGCCAGCAGGGGACTAGCGGGGGGTTTTAGCTCCTACAATGAGCAGTTCTTC
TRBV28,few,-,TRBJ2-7,CASIPSGGNPYEQYF,TGTGCCAGCATCCCCTCGGGCGGGAATCCCTACGAGCAGTACTTC
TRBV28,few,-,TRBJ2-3,CASSLPSGGTDTQYF,TGTGCCAGCAGTTTACCATCGGGGGGCACAGATACGCAGTATTTT
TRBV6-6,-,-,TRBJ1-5,CASSYWVEGGNQPQHF,TGTGCCAGCAGTTACTGGGTTGAGGGAGGAAATCAGCCCCAGCATTTT
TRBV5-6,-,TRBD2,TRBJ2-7,CASSPASGDEQYF,TGTGCCAGCAGCCCGGCTAGCGGGGACGAGCAGTACTTC
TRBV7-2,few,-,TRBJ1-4,CASSLAGPGLRDEKLFF,TGTGCCAGCAGCTTAGCTGGGCCAGGACTACGGGACGAAAAACTGTTTTTT
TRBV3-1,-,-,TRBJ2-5,CASSQEGPGQETQYF,TGTGCCAGCAGCCAAGAAGGTCCAGGGCAAGAGACCCAGTACTTC
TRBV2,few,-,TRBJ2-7,CASSQGAAGLYEQYF,TGTGCCAGCAGTCAAGGGGCGGCGGGACTTTACGAGCAGTACTTC
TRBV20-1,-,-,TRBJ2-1,CSARSDSIVSNEQFF,TGCAGTGCTAGATCCGACAGTATCGTCTCCAATGAGCAGTTCTTC
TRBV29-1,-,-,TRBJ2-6,CSVPAVRSGANVLTF,TGCAGCGTGCCGGCAGTCCGTTCTGGGGCCAACGTCCTGACTTTC
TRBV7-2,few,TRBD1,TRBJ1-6,CASSEQGEDETLHF,TGTGCCAGCAGCGAACAGGGGGAGGATGAAACCCTCCACTTT
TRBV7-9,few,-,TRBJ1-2,CASSFRSYGYTF,TGTGCCAGCAGCTTTCGATCCTATGGCTACACCTTC
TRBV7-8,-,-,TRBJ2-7,CASSLDTEARPYEQYF,TGTGCCAGCAGCCTGGATACCGAGGCCCGTCCCTACGAGCAGTACTTC
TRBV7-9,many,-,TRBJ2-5,CASSTGTNQETQYF,TGTGCCAGCAGCACCGGGACAAACCAAGAGACCCAGTACTTC
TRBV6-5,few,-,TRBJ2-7,CASRGETGLNYEQYF,TGTGCCAGCAGGGGGGAGACAGGCCTGAACTACGAGCAGTACTTC
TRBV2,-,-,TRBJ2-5,CASSGRETQYF,TGTGCCAGCAGTGGACGAGAGACCCAGTACTTC
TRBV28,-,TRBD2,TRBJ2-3,CASSFGVAGHSTSTDTQYF,TGTGCCAGCAGTTTTGGGGTAGCGGGGCATAGCACTAGCACAGATACGCAGTATTTT
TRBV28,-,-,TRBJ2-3,CASSPPRADTQYF,TGTGCCAGCAGTCCCCCTCGCGCAGATACGCAGTATTTT
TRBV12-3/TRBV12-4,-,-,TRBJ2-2,CATVQQGGNTGELFF,TGTGCCACCGTACAACAGGGAGGGAACACCGGGGAGCTGTTTTTT
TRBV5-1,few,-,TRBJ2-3,CASSLIGDTQYF,TGCGCCAGCAGCTTGATTGGAGATACGCAGTATTTT
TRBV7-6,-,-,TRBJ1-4,CASSYNNEKLFF,TGTGCCAGCAGCTACAATAATGAAAAACTGTTTTTT
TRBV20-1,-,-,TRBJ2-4,CSAPPNGMAKNIQYF,TGCAGTGCTCCGCCAAACGGAATGGCCAAAAACATTCAGTACTTC
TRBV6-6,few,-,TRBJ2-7,CASSHPQLYEQYF,TGTGCCAGCAGCCATCCCCAGTTGTACGAGCAGTACTTC